This TCR beta chain was recorded in a study of Ad26.COV2.S vaccination and SARS-CoV-2 variants (dated by TCRdb to the early 2020s). Notes on the research overall: TCRbeta repertoire sequencing was used to assess the specificity and breadth of SARS-CoV-2-reactive T cell receptors after Ad26.COV2.S vaccination. The TCR-sequenced set comprised approximately 32 samples: around 20 Ad26.COV2.S vaccine recipients, 5 placebo recipients and 8 SARS-CoV-2 convalescent individuals. Overall study outcomes, separate from this receptor: Comparable non-spike TCR breadth was observed between vaccine and placebo recipients, consistent with only spike being contained in the vaccine. Substantial breadth of spike-specific CD8+ and CD4+ T cell responses was reported after vaccination. The authors noted that the TCR breadth and depth analyses may have underestimated total T cell responses. Compared with placebo recipients, Ad26.COV2.S recipients showed higher spike-specific TCR breadth (P = 0.0014).

This clone was counted a single time. What this receptor recognizes is not known. No base quality information exists; no much larger clone differs at one position. The sample's time point label, in plain terms: individuals recovered from natural SARS-CoV-2 infection. The immunoSEQ Assay was the method used to sequence TCRbeta CDR3 regions. After extraction, genomic DNA underwent amplification by bias-controlled multiplex PCR, followed by high-throughput sequencing. The study's processing was this. To quantify the absolute abundance of each unique TCRbeta CDR3 region, sequences were collapsed and filtered. Usable DNA was measured by amplifying reference genes present in all nucleated cells, and TCRbeta template counts were normalized to that usable DNA to estimate T cell fraction. Repertoire TCRs were annotated as SARS-CoV-2-specific by exact matching of V gene, CDR3 amino acid sequence and J gene to a known reactive TCR set. The reference SARS-CoV-2 TCR set came from MIRA and was filtered for enrichment in COVID-19-positive ImmuneCODE repertoires, removing public or cross-reactive TCRs. Using the MIRA antigens, annotated TCRs were further analysed by specific ORF or by position within an ORF. Breadth was defined as the number of annotated unique rearrangements divided by the total number of unique productive rearrangements, and depth was defined as the summed frequency of the annotated unique rearrangements. Two-sided Wilcoxon rank-sum tests were applied when comparing TCR breadth between groups. TCRdb stores this immuneACCESS table with in-frame sequences only. Part of the clones is absent; in the studies checked, under half of the shortfall reflects unresolved V genes, and no reason is known for the rest. The V and J calls and the clone size are those of that table, but D and trimming were determined from the DNA. In this sample the table shows over 110,000 clones, about nine tenths of which occur a single time. The leading ten clones occupy around 5% of the sample.

The germline V gene supplies CDR1 LGHNA and CDR2 YSLEER. Including the terminal cysteine and phenylalanine, the CDR3 comprises 16 residues. Only the CDR3 part of the read is kept: 48 bases, read in frame from the first base. At the junction V is shortened by 1 base and J by 0 bases, with 10 bases in between. The rearranged segments are TRBV4-3 and TRBJ2-1; the D gene cannot be named for sure. The source material was peripheral blood, sampled after recovery from COVID-19. The clonotype comes from a human donor who had recovered from COVID-19. The nucleotide sequence reads TGCGCCAGCAGCCAAGGTGATTCAGCCTCCTACAATGAGCAGTTCTTC. It translates to CASSQGDSASYNEQFF.